This T cell receptor (beta chain) was documented in a study of T cell responses to AZD1222 COVID-19 vaccine. In the study overall: Investigators merged groups given second doses at roughly 4 or roughly 12 weeks.

Germline lookup yields CDR1 SNHLY and CDR2 FYNNEI. The CDR3 extends over 14 amino acids. The V segment lost 4 bases and the J segment 4 bases; nucleotides outside the gene matches: 3. TCRdb's table, derived via immunoSEQ multiplex PCR, lists solely in-frame clones and lacks some. Of tens of thousands of clones listed, roughly 89% are singletons. Study results and caveats: Recipients of two AZD1222 doses showed rising Spike-specific TCR breadth and depth. White British donors predominated, females outnumbered males, and clonal diversity was possibly underestimated.

As concerns this clone: The antigen remains unidentified.

The source is an adult in good health. J is TRBJ2-2 and V is TRBV2, with TRBD1 identical over 7 bases. Sequences were derived from peripheral blood, sampled on day 0 of AZD1222 vaccination. In nucleotides, the CDR3 is TGTGCCAGCAGTGGACAGGGCAGCACCGGGGAGCTGTTTTTT. Amino acid sequence: CASSGQGSTGELFF.